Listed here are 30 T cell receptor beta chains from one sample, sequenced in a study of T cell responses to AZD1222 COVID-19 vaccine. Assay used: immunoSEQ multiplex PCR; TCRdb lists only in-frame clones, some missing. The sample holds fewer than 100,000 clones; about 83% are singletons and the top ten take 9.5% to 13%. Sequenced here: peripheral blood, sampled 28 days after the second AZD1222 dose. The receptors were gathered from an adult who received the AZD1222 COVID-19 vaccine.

CDR3 in amino acids: CASSVRGASVYTF. The CDR3 bases are TGTGCCAGCAGTGTCAGGGGAGCAAGTGTCTACACCTTC. The chain couples TRBV2 to TRBJ1-2, with D possibly TRBD1 on 6 matching bases. Trimming took off 4 bases at V and 10 bases at J, with 16 bases between the two ends. Germline V gene sequence: CDR1 SNHLY, CDR2 FYNNEI. The CDR3 totals 13 residues.

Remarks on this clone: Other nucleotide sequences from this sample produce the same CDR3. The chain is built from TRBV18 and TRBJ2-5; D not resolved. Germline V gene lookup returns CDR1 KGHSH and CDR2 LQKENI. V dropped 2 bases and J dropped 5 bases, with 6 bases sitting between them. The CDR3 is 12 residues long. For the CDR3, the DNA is TGTGCCAGCTCACCAGTAAAGGAGACCCAGTACTTC. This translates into CASSPVKETQYF.

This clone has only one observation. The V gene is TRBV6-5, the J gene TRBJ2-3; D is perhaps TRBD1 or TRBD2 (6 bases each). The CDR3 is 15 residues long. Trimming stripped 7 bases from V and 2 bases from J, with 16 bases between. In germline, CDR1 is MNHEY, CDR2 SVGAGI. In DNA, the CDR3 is TGTGCCAGCAAAAATAGGGGGGCGTACACAGATACGCAGTATTTT. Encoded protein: CASKNRGAYTDTQYF.

CDR3 in amino acids: CASSQVDVYGYTF. In DNA form, the CDR3 reads TGTGCCAGCAGCCAAGTGGACGTGTATGGCTACACCTTC. This rearrangement joins TRBV14 to TRBJ1-2, with D unclear. The germline V gene has CDR1 SGHDN and CDR2 FVKESK. The CDR3 is made up of 13 amino acids. V shed 1 base and J shed 5 bases, with 8 bases lying between them.

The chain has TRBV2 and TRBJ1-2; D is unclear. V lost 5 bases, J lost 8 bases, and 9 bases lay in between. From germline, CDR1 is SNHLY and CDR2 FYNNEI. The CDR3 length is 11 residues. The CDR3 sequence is CASSPQEGYTF. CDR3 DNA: TGTGCCAGCAGTCCCCAGGAGGGCTACACCTTC.

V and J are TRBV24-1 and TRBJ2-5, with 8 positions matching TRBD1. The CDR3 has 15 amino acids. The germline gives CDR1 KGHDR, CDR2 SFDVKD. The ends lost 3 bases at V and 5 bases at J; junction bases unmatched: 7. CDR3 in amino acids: CATSDPQGAGETQYF. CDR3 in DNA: TGTGCCACCAGTGATCCGCAGGGGGCCGGGGAGACCCAGTACTTC.

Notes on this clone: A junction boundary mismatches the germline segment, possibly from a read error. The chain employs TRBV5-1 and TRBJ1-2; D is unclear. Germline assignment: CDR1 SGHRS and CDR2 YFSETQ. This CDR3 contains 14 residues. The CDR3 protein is CASSLSGRNNGYTF. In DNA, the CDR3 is TGCGCCAGCAGCTTATCCGGCCGTAACAATGGCTACACCTTC.

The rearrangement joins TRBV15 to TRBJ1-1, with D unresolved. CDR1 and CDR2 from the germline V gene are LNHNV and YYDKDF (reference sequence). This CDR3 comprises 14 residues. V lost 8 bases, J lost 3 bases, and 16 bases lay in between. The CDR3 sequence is CATSSEGRYTEAFF. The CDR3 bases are TGTGCCACCTCCTCCGAGGGCAGATACACTGAAGCTTTCTTT.

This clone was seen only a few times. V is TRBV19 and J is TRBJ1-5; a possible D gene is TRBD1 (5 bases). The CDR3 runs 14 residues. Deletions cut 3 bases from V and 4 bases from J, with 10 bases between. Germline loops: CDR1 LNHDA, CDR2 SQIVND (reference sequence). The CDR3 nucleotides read TGTGCCAGTAGTATTGGCAGGGTAAATCAGCCCCAGCATTTT. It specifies CASSIGRVNQPQHF.

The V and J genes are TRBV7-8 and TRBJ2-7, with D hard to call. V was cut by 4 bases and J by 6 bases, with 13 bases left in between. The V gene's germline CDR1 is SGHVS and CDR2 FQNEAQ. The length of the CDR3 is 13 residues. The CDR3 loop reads CASSSALSLEQYF. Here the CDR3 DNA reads TGTGCCAGCAGCTCAGCCTTGAGTCTCGAGCAGTACTTC.

CDR3 loop: CASGREVRETQYF. The CDR3 DNA sequence: TGTGCCAGCGGACGCGAAGTCCGCGAGACCCAGTACTTC. The chain links TRBV7-2 to TRBJ2-5; D not resolved. The V end was cut by 8 bases, the J end by 5 bases, with 15 bases between. The germline CDR1 and CDR2 sequences are SGHTA and FQGNSA. This CDR3 is 13 amino acids long.

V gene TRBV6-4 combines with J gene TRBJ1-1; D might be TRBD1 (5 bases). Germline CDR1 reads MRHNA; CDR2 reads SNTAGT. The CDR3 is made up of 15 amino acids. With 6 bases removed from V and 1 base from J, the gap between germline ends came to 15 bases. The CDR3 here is CASSPRAVGNTEAFF. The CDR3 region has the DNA TGTGCCAGCAGCCCCAGGGCGGTAGGGAACACTGAAGCTTTCTTT.

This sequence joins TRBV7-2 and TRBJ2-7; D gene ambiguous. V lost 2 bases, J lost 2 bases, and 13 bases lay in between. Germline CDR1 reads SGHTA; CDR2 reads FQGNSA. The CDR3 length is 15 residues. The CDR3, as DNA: TGTGCCAGCAGCTTAAGGTTCCCCGGCACCTACGAGCAGTACTTC. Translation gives CASSLRFPGTYEQYF.

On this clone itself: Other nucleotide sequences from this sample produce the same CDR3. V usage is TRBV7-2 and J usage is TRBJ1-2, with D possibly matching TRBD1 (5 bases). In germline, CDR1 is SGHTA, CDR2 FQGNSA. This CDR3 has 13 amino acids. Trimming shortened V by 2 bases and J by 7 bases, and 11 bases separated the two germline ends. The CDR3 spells CASSLRQGGGYTF. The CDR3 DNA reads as TGTGCCAGCAGCTTACGGCAGGGAGGTGGCTACACCTTC.

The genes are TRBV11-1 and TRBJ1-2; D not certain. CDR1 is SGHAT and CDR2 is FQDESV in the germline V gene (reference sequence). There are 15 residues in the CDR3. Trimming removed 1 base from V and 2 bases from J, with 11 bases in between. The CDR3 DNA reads TGTGCCAGCAGCTTAGTCTCCGCATCCAACTATGGCTACACCTTC. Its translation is CASSLVSASNYGYTF.

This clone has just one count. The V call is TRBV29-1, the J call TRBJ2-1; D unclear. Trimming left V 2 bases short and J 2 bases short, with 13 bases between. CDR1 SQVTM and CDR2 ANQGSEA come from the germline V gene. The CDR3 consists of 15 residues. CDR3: CSVELSRPPYNEQFF. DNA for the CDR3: TGCAGCGTTGAACTTTCACGCCCCCCCTACAATGAGCAGTTCTTC.

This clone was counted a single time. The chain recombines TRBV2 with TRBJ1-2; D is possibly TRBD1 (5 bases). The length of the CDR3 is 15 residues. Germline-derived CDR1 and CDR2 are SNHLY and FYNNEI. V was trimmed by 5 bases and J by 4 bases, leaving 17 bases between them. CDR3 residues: CASSPLGAESYGYTF. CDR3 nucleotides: TGTGCCAGCAGTCCCCTCGGGGCAGAGAGCTATGGCTACACCTTC.

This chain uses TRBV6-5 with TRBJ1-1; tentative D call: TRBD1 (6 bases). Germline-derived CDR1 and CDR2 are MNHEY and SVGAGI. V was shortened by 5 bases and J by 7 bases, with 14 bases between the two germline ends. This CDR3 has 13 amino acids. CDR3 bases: TGTGCCAGCAGTAATAGGGGGGGAAGTGAAGCTTTCTTT. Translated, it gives CASSNRGGSEAFF.

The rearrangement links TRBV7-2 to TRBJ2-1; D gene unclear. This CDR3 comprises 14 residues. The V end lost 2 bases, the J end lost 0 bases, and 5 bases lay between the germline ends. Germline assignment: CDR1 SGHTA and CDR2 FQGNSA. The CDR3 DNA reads TGTGCCAGCAGCTTATCCCGCTCCTACAATGAGCAGTTCTTC. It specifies CASSLSRSYNEQFF. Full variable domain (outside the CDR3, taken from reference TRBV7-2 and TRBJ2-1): GAGVSQSPSNKVTEKGKDVELRCDPISGHTALYWYRQSLGQGLEFLIYFQGNSAPDKSGLPSDRFSAERTGGSVSTLTIQRTQQEDSAVYLCASSLSRSYNEQFFGPGTRLTVL.

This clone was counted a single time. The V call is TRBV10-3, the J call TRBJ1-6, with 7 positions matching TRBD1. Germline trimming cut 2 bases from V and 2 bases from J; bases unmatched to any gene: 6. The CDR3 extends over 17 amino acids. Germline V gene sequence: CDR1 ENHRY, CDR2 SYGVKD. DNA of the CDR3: TGTGCCATCAGTGAGAAAGACAGGGTCCCCTATAATTCACCCCTCCACTTT. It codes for CAISEKDRVPYNSPLHF.

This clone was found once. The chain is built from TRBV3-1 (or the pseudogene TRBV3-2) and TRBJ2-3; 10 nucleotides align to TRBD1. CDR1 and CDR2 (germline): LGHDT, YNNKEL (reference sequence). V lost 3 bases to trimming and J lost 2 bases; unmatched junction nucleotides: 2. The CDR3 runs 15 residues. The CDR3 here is CASSQGQGNTDTQYF. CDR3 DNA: TGTGCCAGCAGCCAGGGACAGGGGAACACAGATACGCAGTATTTT.

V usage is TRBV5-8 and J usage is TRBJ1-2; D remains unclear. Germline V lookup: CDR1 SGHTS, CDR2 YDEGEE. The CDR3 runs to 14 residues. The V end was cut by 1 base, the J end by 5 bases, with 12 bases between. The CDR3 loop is CASSLPDYSYGYTF. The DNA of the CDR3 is TGTGCCAGCAGCTTGCCTGATTACTCTTATGGCTACACCTTC. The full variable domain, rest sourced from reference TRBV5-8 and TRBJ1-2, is EAGVTQSPTHLIKTRGQQATLRCSPISGHTSVYWYQQALGLGLQFLLWYDEGEERNRGNFPPRFSGRQFPNYSSELNVNALELEDSALYLCASSLPDYSYGYTFGSGTRLTVV.

CDR3 in amino acids: CSRSSPYPSAEAFF. In DNA, the CDR3 is TGCAGCCGATCATCCCCGTATCCCTCGGCTGAAGCTTTCTTT. This chain connects TRBV29-1 to TRBJ1-1; D gene ambiguous. V shed 8 bases and J shed 6 bases, with 22 bases lying between them. The CDR3 spans 14 residues. CDR1 is SQVTM and CDR2 is ANQGSEA in the germline V gene. Filled out from reference TRBV29-1 and TRBJ1-1, the complete variable domain reads SAVISQKPSRDICQRGTSLTIQCQVDSQVTMMFWYRQQPGQSLTLIATANQGSEATYESGFVIDKFPISRPNLTFSTLTVSNMSPEDSSIYLCSRSSPYPSAEAFFGQGTRLTVV.

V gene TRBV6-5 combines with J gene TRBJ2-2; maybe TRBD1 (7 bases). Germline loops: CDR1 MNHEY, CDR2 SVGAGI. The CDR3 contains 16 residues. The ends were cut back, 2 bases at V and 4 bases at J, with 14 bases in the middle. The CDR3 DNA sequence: TGTGCCAGCAGTTACAGGGGGCAGGGAGGCACCGGGGAGCTGTTTTTT. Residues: CASSYRGQGGTGELFF.

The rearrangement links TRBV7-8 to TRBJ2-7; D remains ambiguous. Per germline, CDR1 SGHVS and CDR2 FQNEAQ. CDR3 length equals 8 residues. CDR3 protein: CASSHNPV. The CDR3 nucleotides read TGTGCCAGCAGCCATAATCCGGTC.

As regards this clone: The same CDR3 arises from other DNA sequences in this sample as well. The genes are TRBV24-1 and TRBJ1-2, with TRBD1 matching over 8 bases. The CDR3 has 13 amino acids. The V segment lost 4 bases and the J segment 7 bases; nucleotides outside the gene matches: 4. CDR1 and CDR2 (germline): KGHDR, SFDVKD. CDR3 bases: TGTGCCACCAGTGAAGGACAGGGTCGTGGCTACACCTTC. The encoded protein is CATSEGQGRGYTF.

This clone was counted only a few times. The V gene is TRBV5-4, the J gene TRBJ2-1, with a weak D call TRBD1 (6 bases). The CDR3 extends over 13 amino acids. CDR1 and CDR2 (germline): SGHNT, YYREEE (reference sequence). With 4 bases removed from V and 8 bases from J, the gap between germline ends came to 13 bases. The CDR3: CASSPDRLYEQFF. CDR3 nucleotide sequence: TGTGCCAGCAGCCCCGACAGGCTCTATGAGCAGTTCTTC.

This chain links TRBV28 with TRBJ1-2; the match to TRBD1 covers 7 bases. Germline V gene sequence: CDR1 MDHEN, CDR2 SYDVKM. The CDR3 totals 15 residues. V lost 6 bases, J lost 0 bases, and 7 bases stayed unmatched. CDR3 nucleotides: TGTGCCAGCAGCCCTCCAGGGGGGCCTAACTATGGCTACACCTTC. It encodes CASSPPGGPNYGYTF.

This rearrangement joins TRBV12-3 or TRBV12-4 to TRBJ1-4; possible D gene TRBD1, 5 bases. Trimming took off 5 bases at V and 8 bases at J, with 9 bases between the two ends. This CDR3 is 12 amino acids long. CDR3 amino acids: CASSGDVEKLFF. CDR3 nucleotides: TGTGCCAGCAGTGGGGACGTCGAAAAACTGTTTTTT.

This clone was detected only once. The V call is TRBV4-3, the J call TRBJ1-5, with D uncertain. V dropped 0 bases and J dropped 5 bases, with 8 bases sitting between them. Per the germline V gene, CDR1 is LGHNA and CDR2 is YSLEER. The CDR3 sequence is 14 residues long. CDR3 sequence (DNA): TGCGCCAGCAGCCAAGATACAGCCTATCAGCCCCAGCATTTT. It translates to CASSQDTAYQPQHF.